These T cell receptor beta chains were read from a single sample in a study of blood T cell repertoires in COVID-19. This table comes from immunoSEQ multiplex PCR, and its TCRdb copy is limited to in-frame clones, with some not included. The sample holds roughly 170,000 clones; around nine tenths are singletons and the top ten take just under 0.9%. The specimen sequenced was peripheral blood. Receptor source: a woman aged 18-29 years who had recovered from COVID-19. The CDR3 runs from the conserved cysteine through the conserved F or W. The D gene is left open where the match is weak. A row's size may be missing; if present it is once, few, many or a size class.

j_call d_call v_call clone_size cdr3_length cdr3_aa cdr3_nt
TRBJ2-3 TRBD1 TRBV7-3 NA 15 CASSRAGGFADTQYF TGTGCCAGCAGCCGGGCAGGGGGCTTCGCGGATACGCAGTATTTT
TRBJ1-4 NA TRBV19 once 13 CASSGDTNEKLFF TGTGCCAGTAGCGGGGATACTAATGAAAAACTGTTTTTT
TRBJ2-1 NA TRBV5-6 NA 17 CASSLTKSGLAYNEQFF TGTGCCAGCAGCTTGACGAAAAGCGGGTTAGCCTACAATGAGCAGTTCTTC
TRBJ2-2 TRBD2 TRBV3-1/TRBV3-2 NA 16 CASSASAGGLTGELFF TGTGCCAGCAGCGCCTCAGCGGGAGGGCTCACCGGGGAGCTGTTTTTT
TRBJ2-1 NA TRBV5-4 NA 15 CASSLGSGSYNEQFF TGTGCCAGCAGCTTGGGTAGCGGTTCCTACAATGAGCAGTTCTTC
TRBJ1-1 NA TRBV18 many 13 CASSPQAGTEAFF TGTGCCAGCTCACCACAGGCAGGCACTGAAGCTTTCTTT
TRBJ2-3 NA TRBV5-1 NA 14 CASRISGSTDTQYF TGCGCCAGCAGAATTTCGGGTAGCACAGATACGCAGTATTTT
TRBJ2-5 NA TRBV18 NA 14 CASSPAPEKETQYF TGTGCCAGCTCACCAGCCCCAGAAAAAGAGACCCAGTACTTC
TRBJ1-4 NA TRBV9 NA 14 CASSARQSDEKLFF TGTGCCAGCAGCGCACGACAGAGTGATGAAAAACTGTTTTTT
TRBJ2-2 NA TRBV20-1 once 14 CSASYSRNTGELFF TGCAGTGCTAGTTATAGCCGGAACACCGGGGAGCTGTTTTTT
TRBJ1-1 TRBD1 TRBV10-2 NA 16 CASSESVGQGHTEAFF TGCGCCAGCAGTGAGAGTGTAGGACAGGGCCACACTGAAGCTTTCTTT
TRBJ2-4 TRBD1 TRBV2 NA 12 CASSRDRGVQYF TGTGCCAGCAGTAGGGACAGGGGAGTTCAGTACTTC
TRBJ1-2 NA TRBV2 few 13 CASSEAQSYGYTF TGTGCCAGCAGTGAAGCCCAGTCCTATGGCTACACCTTC
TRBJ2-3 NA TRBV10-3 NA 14 CAISERQGPLTQYF TGTGCCATCAGTGAAAGGCAGGGGCCGTTGACGCAGTATTTT